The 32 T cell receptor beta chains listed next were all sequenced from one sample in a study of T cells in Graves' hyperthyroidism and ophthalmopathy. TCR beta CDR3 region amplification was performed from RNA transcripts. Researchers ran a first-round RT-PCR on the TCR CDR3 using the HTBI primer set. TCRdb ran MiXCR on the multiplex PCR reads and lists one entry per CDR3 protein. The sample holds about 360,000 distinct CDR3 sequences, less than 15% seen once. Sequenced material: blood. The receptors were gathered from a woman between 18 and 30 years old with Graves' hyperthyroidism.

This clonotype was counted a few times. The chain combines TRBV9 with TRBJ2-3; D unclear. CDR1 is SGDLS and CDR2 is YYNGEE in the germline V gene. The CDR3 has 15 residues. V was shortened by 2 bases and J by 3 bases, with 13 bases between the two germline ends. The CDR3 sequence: CASSVQPFGTDTQYF. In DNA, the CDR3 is TGTGCCAGCAGCGTTCAACCCTTCGGTACAGATACGCAGTATTTT.

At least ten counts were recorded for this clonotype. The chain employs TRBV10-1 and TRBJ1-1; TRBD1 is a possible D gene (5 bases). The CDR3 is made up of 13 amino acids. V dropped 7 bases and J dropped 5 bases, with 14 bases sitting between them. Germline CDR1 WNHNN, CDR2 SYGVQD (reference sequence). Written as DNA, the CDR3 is TGCGCCAGCACGACGGGTGAGGGGACTGAAGCTTTCTTT. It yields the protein CASTTGEGTEAFF.

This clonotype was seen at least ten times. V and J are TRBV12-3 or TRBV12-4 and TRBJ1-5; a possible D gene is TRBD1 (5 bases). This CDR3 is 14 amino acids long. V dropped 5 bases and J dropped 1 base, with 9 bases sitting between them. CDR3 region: CASSKRQSNQPQHF. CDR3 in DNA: TGTGCCAGCAGTAAGAGACAGAGCAATCAGCCCCAGCATTTT.

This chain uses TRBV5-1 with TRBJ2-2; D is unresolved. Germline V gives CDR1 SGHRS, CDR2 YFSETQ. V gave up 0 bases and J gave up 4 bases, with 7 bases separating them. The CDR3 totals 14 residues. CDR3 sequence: CASSLDIGTGELFF. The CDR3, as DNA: TGCGCCAGCAGCTTGGATATCGGCACCGGGGAGCTGTTTTTT.

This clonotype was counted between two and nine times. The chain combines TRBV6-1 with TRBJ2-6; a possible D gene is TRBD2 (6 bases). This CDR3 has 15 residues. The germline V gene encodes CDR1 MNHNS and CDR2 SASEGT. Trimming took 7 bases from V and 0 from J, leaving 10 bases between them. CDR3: CASNPGGSGANVLTF. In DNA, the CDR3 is TGTGCCAGCAACCCCGGGGGCTCTGGGGCCAACGTCCTGACTTTC.

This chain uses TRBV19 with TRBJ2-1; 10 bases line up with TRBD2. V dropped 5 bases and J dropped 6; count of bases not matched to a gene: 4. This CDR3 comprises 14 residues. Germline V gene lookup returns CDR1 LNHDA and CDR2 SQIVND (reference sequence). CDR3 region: CASSPRTSGNEQFF. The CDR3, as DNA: TGTGCCAGTAGTCCCCGGACTAGCGGCAATGAGCAGTTCTTC.

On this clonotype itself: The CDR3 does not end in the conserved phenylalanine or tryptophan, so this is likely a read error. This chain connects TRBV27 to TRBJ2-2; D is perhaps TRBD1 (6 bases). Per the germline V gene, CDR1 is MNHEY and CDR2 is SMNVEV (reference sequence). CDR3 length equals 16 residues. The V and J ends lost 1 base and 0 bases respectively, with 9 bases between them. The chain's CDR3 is CASSLYPGANTGELFL. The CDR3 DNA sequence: TGTGCCAGCAGTTTATATCCAGGGGCGAACACCGGGGAGCTGTTTCTT.

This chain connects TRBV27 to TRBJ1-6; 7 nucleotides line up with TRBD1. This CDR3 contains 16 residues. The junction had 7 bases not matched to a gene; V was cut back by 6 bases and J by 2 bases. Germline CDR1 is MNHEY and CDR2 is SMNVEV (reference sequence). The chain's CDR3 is CASRGRGSPYNSPLHF. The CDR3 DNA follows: TGTGCCAGCAGGGGCAGGGGGAGTCCCTATAATTCACCCCTCCACTTT.

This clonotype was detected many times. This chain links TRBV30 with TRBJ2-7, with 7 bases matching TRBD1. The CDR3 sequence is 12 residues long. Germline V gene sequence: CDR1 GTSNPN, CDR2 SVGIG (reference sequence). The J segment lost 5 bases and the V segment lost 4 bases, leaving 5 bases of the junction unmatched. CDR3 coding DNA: TGTGCCTGGACCCACGGACAGGACGAGCAGTACTTC. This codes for CAWTHGQDEQYF.

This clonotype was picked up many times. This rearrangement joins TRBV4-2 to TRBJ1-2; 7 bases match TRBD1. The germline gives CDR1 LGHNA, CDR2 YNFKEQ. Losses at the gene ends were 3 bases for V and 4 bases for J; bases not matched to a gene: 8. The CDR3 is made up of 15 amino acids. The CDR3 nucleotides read TGTGCCAGCAGCCACACAGGGGAGGGGACCTATGGCTACACCTTC. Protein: CASSHTGEGTYGYTF.

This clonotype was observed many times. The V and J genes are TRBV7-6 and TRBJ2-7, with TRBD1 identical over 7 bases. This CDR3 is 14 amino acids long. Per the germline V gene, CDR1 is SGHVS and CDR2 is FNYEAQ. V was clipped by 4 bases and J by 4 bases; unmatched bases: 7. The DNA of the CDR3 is TGTGCCAGCAGCTCCCGTAGGGACAGTTACGAGCAGTACTTC. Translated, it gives CASSSRRDSYEQYF.

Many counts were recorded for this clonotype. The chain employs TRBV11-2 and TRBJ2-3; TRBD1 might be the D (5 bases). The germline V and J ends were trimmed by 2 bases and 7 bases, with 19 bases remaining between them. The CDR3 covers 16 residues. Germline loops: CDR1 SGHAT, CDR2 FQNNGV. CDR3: CASSLPLGPKGNTQYF. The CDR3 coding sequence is TGTGCCAGCAGCTTACCGCTGGGGCCCAAAGGAAATACGCAGTATTTT.

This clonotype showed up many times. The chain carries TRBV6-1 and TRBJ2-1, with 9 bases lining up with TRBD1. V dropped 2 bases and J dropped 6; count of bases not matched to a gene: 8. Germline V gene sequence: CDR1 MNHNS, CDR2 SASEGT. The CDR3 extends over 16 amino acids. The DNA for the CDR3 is TGTGCCAGCAGTGAAACGCGGGGACAGGGAGCCAATGAGCAGTTCTTC. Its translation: CASSETRGQGANEQFF.

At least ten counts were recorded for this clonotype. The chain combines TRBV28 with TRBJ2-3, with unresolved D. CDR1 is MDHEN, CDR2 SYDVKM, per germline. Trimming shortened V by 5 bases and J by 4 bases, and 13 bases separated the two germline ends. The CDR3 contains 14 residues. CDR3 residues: CASSVVGRPDTQYF. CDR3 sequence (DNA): TGTGCCAGCAGTGTCGTAGGTCGTCCAGATACGCAGTATTTT.

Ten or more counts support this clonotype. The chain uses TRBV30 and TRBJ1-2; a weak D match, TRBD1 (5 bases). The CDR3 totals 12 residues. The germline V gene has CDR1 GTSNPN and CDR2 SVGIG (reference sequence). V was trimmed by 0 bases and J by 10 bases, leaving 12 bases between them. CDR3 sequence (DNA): TGTGCCTGGAGTGTTCCCAGGGAGGTCTACACCTTC. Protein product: CAWSVPREVYTF.

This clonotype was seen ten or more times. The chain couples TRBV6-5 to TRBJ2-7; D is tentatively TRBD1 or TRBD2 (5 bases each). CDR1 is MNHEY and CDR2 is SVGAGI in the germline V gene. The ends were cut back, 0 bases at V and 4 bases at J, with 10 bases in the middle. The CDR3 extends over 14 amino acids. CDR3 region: CASSYSGRLYEQYF. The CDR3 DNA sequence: TGTGCCAGCAGTTACTCGGGACGGCTGTACGAGCAGTACTTC.

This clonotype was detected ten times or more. The CDR3 loop reads CASSPWTGVLNTEAFF. CDR3 sequence (DNA): TGTGCCAGCTCACCATGGACAGGGGTGCTGAACACTGAAGCTTTCTTT. The chain has TRBV18 and TRBJ1-1; 9 positions match TRBD1. The CDR3 consists of 16 residues. From germline, CDR1 is KGHSH and CDR2 LQKENI. V gave up 2 bases and J gave up 0 bases; unmatched junction bases: 4.

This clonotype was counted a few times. CDR3 in DNA: TGTGCCAGCAGCGTAGAGGTCACGGGGGAGCAGTACTTC. Translated, it gives CASSVEVTGEQYF. The V and J genes are TRBV9 and TRBJ2-7, with D perhaps TRBD2 (5 bases). The CDR3 consists of 13 residues. V lost 0 bases and J lost 7, with 11 bases in between. The germline gives CDR1 SGDLS, CDR2 YYNGEE.

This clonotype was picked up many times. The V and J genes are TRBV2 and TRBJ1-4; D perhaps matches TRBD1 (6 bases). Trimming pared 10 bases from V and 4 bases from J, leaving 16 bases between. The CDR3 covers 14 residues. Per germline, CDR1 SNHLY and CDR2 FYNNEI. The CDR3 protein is CATQGTGFNEKLFF. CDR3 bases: TGTGCCACCCAGGGGACGGGATTTAATGAAAAACTGTTTTTT. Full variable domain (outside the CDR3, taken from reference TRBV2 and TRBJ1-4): EPEVTQTPSHQVTQMGQEVILRCVPISNHLYFYWYRQILGQKVEFLVSFYNNEISEKSEIFDDQFSVERPDGSNFTLKIRSTKLEDSAMYFCATQGTGFNEKLFFGSGTQLSVL.

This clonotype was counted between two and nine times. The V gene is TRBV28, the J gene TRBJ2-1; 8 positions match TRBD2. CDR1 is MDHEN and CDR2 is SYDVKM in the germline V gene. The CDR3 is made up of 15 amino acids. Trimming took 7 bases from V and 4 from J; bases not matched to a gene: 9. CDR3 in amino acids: CASTPGGAPYNEQFF. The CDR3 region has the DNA TGTGCCAGCACCCCGGGGGGGGCGCCTTACAATGAGCAGTTCTTC.

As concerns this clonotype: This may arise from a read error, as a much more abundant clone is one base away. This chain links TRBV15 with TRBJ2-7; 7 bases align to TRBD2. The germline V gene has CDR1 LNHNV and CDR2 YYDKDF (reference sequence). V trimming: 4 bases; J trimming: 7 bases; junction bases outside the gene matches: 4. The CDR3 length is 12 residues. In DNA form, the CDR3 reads TGTGCCACCAGCACTCAGGGAGGGGAGCAGTACTTC. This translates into CATSTQGGEQYF.

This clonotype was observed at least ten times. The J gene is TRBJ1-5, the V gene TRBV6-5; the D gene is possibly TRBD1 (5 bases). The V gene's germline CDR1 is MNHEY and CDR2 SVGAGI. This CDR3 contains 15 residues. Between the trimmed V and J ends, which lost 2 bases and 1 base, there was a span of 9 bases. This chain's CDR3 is CASSYVQGSNQPQHF. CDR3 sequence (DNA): TGTGCCAGCAGTTACGTGCAGGGAAGCAATCAGCCCCAGCATTTT.

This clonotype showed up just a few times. CDR3 in amino acids: CSARDLSVGWDYGYTF. The CDR3 nucleotides read TGCAGTGCTAGAGATTTGAGCGTGGGGTGGGACTATGGCTACACCTTC. The chain carries TRBV20-1 and TRBJ1-2; no clear D gene. The CDR3 sequence is 16 residues long. The V end lost 0 bases, the J end lost 3 bases, and 17 bases lay between the germline ends. Germline CDR1 is DFQATT and CDR2 is SNEGSKA (reference sequence).

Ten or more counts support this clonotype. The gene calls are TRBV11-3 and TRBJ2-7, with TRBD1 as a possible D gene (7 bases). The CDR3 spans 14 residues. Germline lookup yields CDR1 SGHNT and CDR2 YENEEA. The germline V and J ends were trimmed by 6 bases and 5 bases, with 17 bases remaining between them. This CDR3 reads CASSKQGRRDEQYF. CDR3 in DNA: TGTGCCAGCAGTAAACAGGGGAGGAGGGACGAGCAGTACTTC. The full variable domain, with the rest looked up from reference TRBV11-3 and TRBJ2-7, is EAGVVQSPRYKIIEKKQPVAFWCNPISGHNTLYWYLQNLGQGPELLIRYENEEAVDDSQLPKDRFSAERLKGVDSTLKIQPAELGDSAVYLCASSKQGRRDEQYFGPGTRLTVT.

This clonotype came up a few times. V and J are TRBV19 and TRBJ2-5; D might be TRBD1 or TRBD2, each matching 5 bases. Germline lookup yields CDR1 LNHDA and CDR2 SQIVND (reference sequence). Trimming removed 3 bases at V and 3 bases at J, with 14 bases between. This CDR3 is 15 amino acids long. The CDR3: CASSMPGTVEETQYF. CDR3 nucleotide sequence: TGTGCCAGTAGTATGCCAGGGACCGTCGAAGAGACCCAGTACTTC.

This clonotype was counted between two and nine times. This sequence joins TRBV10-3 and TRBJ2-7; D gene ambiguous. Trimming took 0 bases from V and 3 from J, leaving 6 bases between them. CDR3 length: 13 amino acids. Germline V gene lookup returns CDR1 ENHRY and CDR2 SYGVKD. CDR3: CAISESGFYEQYF. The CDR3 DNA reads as TGTGCCATCAGTGAGTCCGGGTTCTACGAGCAGTACTTC.

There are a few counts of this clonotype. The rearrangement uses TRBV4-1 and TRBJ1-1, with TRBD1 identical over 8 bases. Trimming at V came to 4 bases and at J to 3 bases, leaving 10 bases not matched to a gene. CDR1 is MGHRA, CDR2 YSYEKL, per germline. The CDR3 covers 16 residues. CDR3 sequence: CASSPGQGIGYTEAFF. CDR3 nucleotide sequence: TGCGCCAGCAGCCCCGGACAGGGCATAGGGTACACTGAAGCTTTCTTT.

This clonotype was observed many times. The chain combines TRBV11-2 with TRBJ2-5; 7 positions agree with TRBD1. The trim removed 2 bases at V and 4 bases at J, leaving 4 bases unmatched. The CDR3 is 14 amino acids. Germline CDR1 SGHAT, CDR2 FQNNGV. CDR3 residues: CASSLRTGGETQYF. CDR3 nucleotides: TGTGCCAGCAGCTTAAGGACAGGTGGAGAGACCCAGTACTTC.

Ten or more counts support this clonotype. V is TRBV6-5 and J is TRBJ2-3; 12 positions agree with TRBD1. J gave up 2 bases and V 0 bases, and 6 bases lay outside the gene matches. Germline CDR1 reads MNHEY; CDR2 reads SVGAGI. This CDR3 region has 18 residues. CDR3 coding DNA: TGTGCCAGCAGTTACTCGACCGGGACAGGGGGCGACACAGATACGCAGTATTTT. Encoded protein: CASSYSTGTGGDTDTQYF.

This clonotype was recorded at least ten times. The CDR3 nucleotides read TGTGCCAGCAGTTTGACTCCACCTTACGAGCAGTACTTC. This gives the protein CASSLTPPYEQYF. The V and J genes are TRBV12-3 or TRBV12-4 and TRBJ2-7; D gene ambiguous. This CDR3 spans 13 amino acids. The V and J ends lost 3 bases and 4 bases respectively, with 10 bases between them.

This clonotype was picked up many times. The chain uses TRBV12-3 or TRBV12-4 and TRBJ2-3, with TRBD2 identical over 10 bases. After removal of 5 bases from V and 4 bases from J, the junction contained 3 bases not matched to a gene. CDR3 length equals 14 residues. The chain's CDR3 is CASSPSGRADTQYF. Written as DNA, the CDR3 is TGTGCCAGCAGTCCTAGCGGGAGAGCAGATACGCAGTATTTT.

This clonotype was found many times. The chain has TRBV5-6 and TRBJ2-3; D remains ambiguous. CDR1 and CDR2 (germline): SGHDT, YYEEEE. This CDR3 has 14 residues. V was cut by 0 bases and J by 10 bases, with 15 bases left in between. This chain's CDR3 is CASSLDQVGMAQYF. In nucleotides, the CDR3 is TGTGCCAGCAGCTTGGATCAGGTTGGGATGGCGCAGTATTTT.